These T cell receptor beta chains were read from a single sample in a study of T cells in Graves' hyperthyroidism and ophthalmopathy. TCRdb redid the calling of the multiplex PCR reads with MiXCR, one entry per CDR3 protein. The sample yields around 480,000 distinct CDR3 sequences, about an eighth seen once. The sequenced material came from blood. The source of these receptors is a woman aged 18-29 years with Graves' hyperthyroidism. Each CDR3 is given with its conserved first and last residue. A D gene is named only where the DNA matches it firmly. Some rows mark clone size as missing; the rest say once, few, many or name a class of expanded clone.

D	size	V	J	DNA	CDR3
NA	many	TRBV30	TRBJ2-6	TGTGCCTGGCTGAGAGAGGCTGGGGCCAACGTCCTGACTTTC	CAWLREAGANVLTF
NA	few	TRBV3-1	TRBJ2-5	TGTGCCAGCAGCCAACTCTTATCAGGGCCCGAGACCCAGTACTTC	CASSQLLSGPETQYF
NA	many	TRBV29-1	TRBJ2-3	TGCAGCGTTGAAGTTAGGCAGGGCCTGACAGATACGCAGTATTTT	CSVEVRQGLTDTQYF
NA	many	TRBV20-1	TRBJ2-1	TGCAGTGCTCCCCCCCCTGGGGACAATGAGCAGTTCTTC	CSAPPPGDNEQFF
NA	many	TRBV14	TRBJ2-7	TGTGCCAGCAGCCAACTAGCGACTAGCTCCTACGAGCAGTACTTC	CASSQLATSSYEQYF
TRBD1	NA	TRBV7-6	TRBJ1-3	TGTGCCAGCAGCACCACTTCGTGGACAGGGAAGGTGGGAGGAAACACCATATATTTT	CASSTTSWTGKVGGNTIYF
NA	few	TRBV7-9	TRBJ2-1	TGTGCCAGCATCCCGGGGGGACATAACAATGAGCAGTTCTTC	CASIPGGHNNEQFF
NA	once	TRBV11-2	TRBJ2-7	TGTGCCAGCAGCCCCCTAAGTCGGGCTAACTACGAGCAGTACTTC	CASSPLSRANYEQYF
TRBD2	few	TRBV30	TRBJ2-3	TGTGCCTGGAGTGTATTCCCGAAGCGGGAGGTGACAGATACGCAGTATTTT	CAWSVFPKREVTDTQYF
NA	many	TRBV24-1	TRBJ2-6	TGTGCCACCAGTGCCCGGGTGGGATCGGGCTCTGGGGCCAACGTCCTGACTTTC	CATSARVGSGSGANVLTF
NA	many	TRBV30	TRBJ1-2	TGTGCCTGGGCACAGGGAGCTGTGGGCTATGGCTACACCTTC	CAWAQGAVGYGYTF
TRBD1	NA	TRBV7-9	TRBJ1-1	TGTGCCGCACGACAGGGGTGGGGCACTGAAGCTTTCTTT	CAARQGWGTEAFF
NA	many	TRBV28	TRBJ1-2	TGTGCCAGCAGTTTATTTCAGGGAGGGGGCTATGGCTACACCTTC	CASSLFQGGGYGYTF
NA	many	TRBV5-1	TRBJ1-6	TGCGCCAGCAGCTTGTGGATAGATTCACCCCTCCACTTT	CASSLWIDSPLHF
TRBD2	many	TRBV20-1	TRBJ2-1	TGCAGTGCGCCCGTCCGGGGGAGGGTCGACGATGAGCAGTTCTTC	CSAPVRGRVDDEQFF
NA	many	TRBV12-3/TRBV12-4	TRBJ1-5	TGTGCCAGCAGTTTAAGAGGTGATAGCAATCAGCCCCAGCATTTT	CASSLRGDSNQPQHF
TRBD2	many	TRBV2	TRBJ2-1	TGTGCCAGCACCCCCACGAGACTAGCGGGGGGGTTCTTC	CASTPTRLAGGFF
NA	few	TRBV12-3/TRBV12-4	TRBJ2-7	TGTGCCAGCAGTTTGGACAATGAGCAGTACTTC	CASSLDNEQYF
TRBD1	many	TRBV7-3	TRBJ1-1	TGTGCCAGCAGCTTAAGGGCGGGACAGGGGATGAACACTGAAGCTTTCTTT	CASSLRAGQGMNTEAFF
TRBD1	NA	TRBV20-1	TRBJ1-5	TGCAGTGCTAATCAGGGGGCGAGCAATCAGCCCCAGCATTTT	CSANQGASNQPQHF
NA	many	TRBV2	TRBJ1-6	TGTGCCAGCAGTGAAGGTTACCGAGATAATTCACCCCTCCACTTT	CASSEGYRDNSPLHF
TRBD2	NA	TRBV27	TRBJ2-1	TGTGCCAGCAGTTTCTCTAGCGGGGAAAACAATGAGCAGTTCTTC	CASSFSSGENNEQFF
TRBD2	many	TRBV7-8	TRBJ2-3	TGTGCCAGCAGCTTAGTTCTAGCGGGAGTAGTAGATACGCAGTATTTT	CASSLVLAGVVDTQYF
NA	many	TRBV18	TRBJ1-5	TGTGCCAGCTCTCTTATCACAGGGCCGAATCAGCCCCAGCATTTT	CASSLITGPNQPQHF
TRBD1	many	TRBV6-1	TRBJ2-7	TGTGCCAGCAGTCCCGTCGGACAGGGGTCCTACGAGCAGTACTTC	CASSPVGQGSYEQYF
NA	few	TRBV7-9	TRBJ1-2	TGTGCCAGCAGCTTGGCTCGAGATGTTGGCTACACCTTC	CASSLARDVGYTF
NA	many	TRBV6-1	TRBJ1-5	TGTGCCAGCAGACCGCTAACCGGGAAAGGCAATCAGCCCCAGCATTTT	CASRPLTGKGNQPQHF
TRBD2	few	TRBV4-1	TRBJ2-1	TGCGCCAGCAGCCAAGAAGGGAGCGGGAGATCCTACAATGAGCAGTTCTTC	CASSQEGSGRSYNEQFF
NA	many	TRBV2	TRBJ1-1	TGTGCCAGCACCCAAGATTCAGGGGTACCGAACACTGAAGCTTTCTTT	CASTQDSGVPNTEAFF
NA	NA	TRBV7-9	TRBJ2-2	TGTGCCAGCAGCCGAGAGGACAGTCCCTACAGGGAGCTGTTTTTT	CASSREDSPYRELFF
TRBD2	few	TRBV5-1	TRBJ2-1	TGCGCCAGCAGCTTGGAGGCTAGCGGGATTTTCGGGAGCTCCTACAATGAGCAGTTCTTC	CASSLEASGIFGSSYNEQFF
NA	many	TRBV20-1	TRBJ1-4	TGCAGTGCCATTCCCGGGAGAACCGGGGGGGTCGAAAAACTGTTTTTT	CSAIPGRTGGVEKLFF
TRBD1	few	TRBV3-1	TRBJ1-3	TGTGCCAGCAGCCCCTCCCGGACAGGGTCTGGAAACACCATATATTTT	CASSPSRTGSGNTIYF
NA	many	TRBV6-5	TRBJ2-7	TGTGCCAGCAGTTACGAGGCAGGTTCCTACGAGCAGTACTTC	CASSYEAGSYEQYF
NA	many	TRBV27	TRBJ2-1	TGTGCCTCCCGGGGGCGGGGGAATGAGCAGTTCTTC	CASRGRGNEQFF
TRBD2	NA	TRBV11-2	TRBJ2-2	TGTGCCAGCAGCTTCGACCTAGCGGGAGAAGTGGAGCTGTTTTTT	CASSFDLAGEVELFF
NA	NA	TRBV29-1	TRBJ1-2	TGCAGCTTCACTGGGGGAGCCTGGGGTGCGCTCACCTTC	CSFTGGAWGALTF
NA	many	TRBV19	TRBJ2-1	TGTGCCAGTAGTTTCACCGCGTGGGACAATGAGCAGTTCTTC	CASSFTAWDNEQFF
TRBD2	many	TRBV5-1	TRBJ2-7	TGCGCCAGCAGCTTGGATGTCCACCGGGGAGGGGACGAGCAGTACTTC	CASSLDVHRGGDEQYF
TRBD1	few	TRBV9	TRBJ1-3	TGTGCCAGCAGCGCCTTTATTATAGCAGGGGGAGTCGACTCTGGAAACACCATATATTTT	CASSAFIIAGGVDSGNTIYF
NA	few	TRBV19	TRBJ2-2	TGTGCCAGTAGTATGGGCGGAAACGGGAGAGGGCTCACCGGGGAGCTGTTTTTT	CASSMGGNGRGLTGELFF